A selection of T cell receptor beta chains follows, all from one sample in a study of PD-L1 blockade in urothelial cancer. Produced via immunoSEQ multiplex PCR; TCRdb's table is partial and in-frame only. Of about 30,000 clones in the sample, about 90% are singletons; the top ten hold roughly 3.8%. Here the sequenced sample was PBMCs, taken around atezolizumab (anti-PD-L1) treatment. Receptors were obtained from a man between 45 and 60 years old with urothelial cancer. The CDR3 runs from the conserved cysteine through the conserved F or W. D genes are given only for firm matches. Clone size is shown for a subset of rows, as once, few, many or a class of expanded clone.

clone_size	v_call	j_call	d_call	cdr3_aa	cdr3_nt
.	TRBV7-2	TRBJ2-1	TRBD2	CASSRTSGRGDEQFF	TGTGCCAGCAGCCGGACTAGCGGGAGGGGGGATGAGCAGTTCTTC
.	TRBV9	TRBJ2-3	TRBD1	CASSPRTGYDTQYF	TGTGCCAGCAGCCCACGGACAGGGTACGATACGCAGTATTTT
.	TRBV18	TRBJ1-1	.	CASSRQQNTEAFF	TGTGCCAGCTCCCGACAGCAGAACACTGAAGCTTTCTTT
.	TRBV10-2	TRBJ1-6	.	CASSDVRYSSLHF	TGCGCCAGCAGTGACGTACGGTATTCATCCCTCCACTTT
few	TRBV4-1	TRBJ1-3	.	CASSQGQFSGNTIYF	TGCGCCAGCAGCCAAGGACAGTTCTCTGGAAACACCATATATTTT
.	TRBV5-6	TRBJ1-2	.	CASSLYRDRQYGYTF	TGTGCCAGCAGCTTATACAGGGACCGGCAATATGGCTACACCTTC
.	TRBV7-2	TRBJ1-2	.	CASSLVGAEEGYTF	TGTGCCAGCAGCTTAGTGGGGGCCGAAGAGGGCTACACCTTC
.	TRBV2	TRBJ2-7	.	CASSESPGNEQYF	TGTGCCAGCAGTGAAAGTCCGGGGAACGAGCAGTACTTC
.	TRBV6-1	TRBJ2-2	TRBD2	CASSAVPSGGPTGELFF	TGTGCCAGCAGTGCGGTCCCCAGCGGGGGACCGACCGGGGAGCTGTTTTTT
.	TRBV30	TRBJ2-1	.	CAWTQQNNEQFF	TGTGCCTGGACACAACAGAACAATGAGCAGTTCTTC
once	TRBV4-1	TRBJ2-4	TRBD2	CASSSSGGVAKNIQYF	TGCGCCAGCAGCTCCTCGGGGGGGGTCGCCAAAAACATTCAGTACTTC
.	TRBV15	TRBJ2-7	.	CATSRVRDISYEQYF	TGTGCCACCAGCCGAGTACGGGACATCTCCTACGAGCAGTACTTC
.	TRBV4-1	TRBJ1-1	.	CASSQDRGRTEAFF	TGCGCCAGCAGCCAAGACAGGGGACGAACTGAAGCTTTCTTT
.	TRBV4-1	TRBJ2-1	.	CASSQEGAPSYNEQFF	TGCGCCAGCAGCCAAGAGGGGGCGCCCTCCTACAATGAGCAGTTCTTC
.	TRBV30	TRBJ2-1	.	CAWRASGNEQFF	TGTGCCTGGAGGGCTTCTGGCAATGAGCAGTTCTTC
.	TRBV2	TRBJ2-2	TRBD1	CASKGQLNTGELFF	TGTGCCAGCAAGGGACAGCTGAACACCGGGGAGCTGTTTTTT